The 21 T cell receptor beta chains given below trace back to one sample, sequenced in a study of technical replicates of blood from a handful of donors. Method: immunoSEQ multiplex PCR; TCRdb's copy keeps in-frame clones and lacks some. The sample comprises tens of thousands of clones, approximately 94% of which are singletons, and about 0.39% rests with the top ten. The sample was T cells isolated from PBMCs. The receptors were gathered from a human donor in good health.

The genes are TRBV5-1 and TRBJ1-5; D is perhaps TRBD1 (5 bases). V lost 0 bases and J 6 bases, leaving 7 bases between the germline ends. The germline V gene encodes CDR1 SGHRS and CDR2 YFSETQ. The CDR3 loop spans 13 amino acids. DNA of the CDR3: TGCGCCAGCAGCTTGGGTACAGGTCAGCCCCAGCATTTT. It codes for CASSLGTGQPQHF.

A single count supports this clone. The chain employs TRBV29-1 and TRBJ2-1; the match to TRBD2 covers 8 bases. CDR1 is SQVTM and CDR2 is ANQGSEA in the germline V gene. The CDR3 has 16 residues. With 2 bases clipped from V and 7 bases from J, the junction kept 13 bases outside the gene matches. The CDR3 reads CSVERAYGRADNEQFF. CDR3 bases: TGCAGCGTTGAAAGGGCATACGGGAGGGCCGATAATGAGCAGTTCTTC.

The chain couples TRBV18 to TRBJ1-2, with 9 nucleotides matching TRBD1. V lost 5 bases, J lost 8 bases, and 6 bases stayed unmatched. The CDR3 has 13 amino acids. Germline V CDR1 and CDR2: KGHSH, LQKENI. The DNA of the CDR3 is TGTGCCAGCTCATTGGACAGGGGAACCGGCTACACCTTC. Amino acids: CASSLDRGTGYTF.

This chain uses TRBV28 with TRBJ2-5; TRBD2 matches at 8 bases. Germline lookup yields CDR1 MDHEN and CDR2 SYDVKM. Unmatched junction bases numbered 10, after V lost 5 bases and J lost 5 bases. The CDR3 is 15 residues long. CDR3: CASSIPAGVSETQYF. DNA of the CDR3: TGTGCCAGCAGTATACCAGCGGGAGTAAGTGAGACCCAGTACTTC. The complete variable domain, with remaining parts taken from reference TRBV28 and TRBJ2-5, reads DVKVTQSSRYLVKRTGEKVFLECVQDMDHENMFWYRQDPGLGLRLIYFSYDVKMKEKGDIPEGYSVSREKKERFSLILESASTNQTSMYLCASSIPAGVSETQYFGPGTRLLVL.

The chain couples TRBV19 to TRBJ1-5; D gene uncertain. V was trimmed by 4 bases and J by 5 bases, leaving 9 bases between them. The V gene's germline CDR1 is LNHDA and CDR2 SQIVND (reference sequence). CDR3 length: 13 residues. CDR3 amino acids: CASSTQRDQPQHF. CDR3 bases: TGTGCCAGTAGTACCCAGCGAGATCAGCCCCAGCATTTT.

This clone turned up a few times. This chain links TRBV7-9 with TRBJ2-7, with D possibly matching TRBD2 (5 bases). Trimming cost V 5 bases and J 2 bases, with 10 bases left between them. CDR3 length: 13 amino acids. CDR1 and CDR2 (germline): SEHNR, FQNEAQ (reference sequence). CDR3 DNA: TGTGCCAGCAGCCGAAGGGAGACCTACGAGCAGTACTTC. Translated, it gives CASSRRETYEQYF.

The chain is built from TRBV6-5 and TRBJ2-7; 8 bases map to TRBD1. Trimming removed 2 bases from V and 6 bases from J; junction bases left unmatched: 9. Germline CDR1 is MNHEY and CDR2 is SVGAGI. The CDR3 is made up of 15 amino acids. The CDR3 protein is CASSYIETGVSEQYF. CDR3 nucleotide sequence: TGTGCCAGCAGTTACATCGAGACAGGGGTCTCCGAGCAGTACTTC.

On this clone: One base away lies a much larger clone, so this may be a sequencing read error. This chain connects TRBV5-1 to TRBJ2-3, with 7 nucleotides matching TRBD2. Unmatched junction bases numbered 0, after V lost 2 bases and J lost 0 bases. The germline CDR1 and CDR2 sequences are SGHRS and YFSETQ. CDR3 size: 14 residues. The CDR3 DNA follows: TGCGCCAGCAGCTTTAGCGGGAGCACAGATACGCAGTATTTT. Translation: CASSFSGSTDTQYF.

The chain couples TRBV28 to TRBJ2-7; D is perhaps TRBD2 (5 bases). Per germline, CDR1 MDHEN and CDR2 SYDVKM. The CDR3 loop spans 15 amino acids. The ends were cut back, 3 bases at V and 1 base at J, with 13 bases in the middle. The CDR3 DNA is TGTGCCAGCAGTTTGAGAGGGCCTATTTCCTACGAGCAGTACTTC. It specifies CASSLRGPISYEQYF.

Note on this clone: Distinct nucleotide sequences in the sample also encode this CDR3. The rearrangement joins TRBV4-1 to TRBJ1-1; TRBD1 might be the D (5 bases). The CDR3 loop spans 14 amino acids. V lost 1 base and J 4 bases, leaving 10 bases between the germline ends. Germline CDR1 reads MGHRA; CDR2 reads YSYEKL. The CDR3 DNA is TGCGCCAGCAGCCAAGTAGGGGAGGGCACTGAAGCTTTCTTT. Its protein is CASSQVGEGTEAFF.

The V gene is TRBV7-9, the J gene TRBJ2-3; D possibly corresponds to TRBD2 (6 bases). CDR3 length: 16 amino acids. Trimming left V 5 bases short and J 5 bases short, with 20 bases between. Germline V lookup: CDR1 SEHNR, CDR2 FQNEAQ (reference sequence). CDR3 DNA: TGTGCCAGCAGCCCGAAAGGAGGGTCAGGGAGAGATACGCAGTATTTT. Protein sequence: CASSPKGGSGRDTQYF.

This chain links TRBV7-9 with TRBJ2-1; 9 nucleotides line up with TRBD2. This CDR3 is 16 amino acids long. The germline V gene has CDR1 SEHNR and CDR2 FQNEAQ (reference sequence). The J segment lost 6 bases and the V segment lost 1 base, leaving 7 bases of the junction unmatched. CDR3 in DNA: TGTGCCAGCAGCTTAGGGCTAGCGGGATCCCGCAATGAGCAGTTCTTC. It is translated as CASSLGLAGSRNEQFF. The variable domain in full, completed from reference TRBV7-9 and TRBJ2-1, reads DTGVSQNPRHKITKRGQNVTFRCDPISEHNRLYWYRQTLGQGPEFLTYFQNEAQLEKSRLLSDRFSAERPKGSFSTLEIQRTEQGDSAMYLCASSLGLAGSRNEQFFGPGTRLTVL.

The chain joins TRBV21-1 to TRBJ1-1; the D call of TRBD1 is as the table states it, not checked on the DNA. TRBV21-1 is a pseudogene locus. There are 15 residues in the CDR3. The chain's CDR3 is CASSTFRQGHTEAFF. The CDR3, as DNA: TGTGCCAGCAGCACTTTTCGACAGGGACATACTGAAGCTTTCTTT.

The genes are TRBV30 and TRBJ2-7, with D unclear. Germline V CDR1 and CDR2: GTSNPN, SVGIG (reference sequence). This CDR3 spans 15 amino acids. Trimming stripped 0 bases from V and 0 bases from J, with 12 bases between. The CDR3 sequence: CAWSVIAGYSYEQYF. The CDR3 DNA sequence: TGTGCCTGGAGTGTAATCGCAGGATACTCCTACGAGCAGTACTTC.

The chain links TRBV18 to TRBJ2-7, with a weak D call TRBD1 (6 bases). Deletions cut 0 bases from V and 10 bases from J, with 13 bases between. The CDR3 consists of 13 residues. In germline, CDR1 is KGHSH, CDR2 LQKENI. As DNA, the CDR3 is TGTGCCAGCTCACCACCAGCCAGGGGTGATCAGTACTTC. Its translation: CASSPPARGDQYF. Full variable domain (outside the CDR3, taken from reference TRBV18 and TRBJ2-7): NAGVMQNPRHLVRRRGQEARLRCSPMKGHSHVYWYRQLPEEGLKFMVYLQKENIIDESGMPKERFSAEFPKEGPSILRIQQVVRGDSAAYFCASSPPARGDQYFGPGTRLTVT.

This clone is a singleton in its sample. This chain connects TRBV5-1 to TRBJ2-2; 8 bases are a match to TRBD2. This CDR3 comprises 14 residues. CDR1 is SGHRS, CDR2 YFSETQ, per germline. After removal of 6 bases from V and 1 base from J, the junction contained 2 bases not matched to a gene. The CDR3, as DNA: TGCGCCAGCAAGACTAGCGAGAACACCGGGGAGCTGTTTTTT. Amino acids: CASKTSENTGELFF. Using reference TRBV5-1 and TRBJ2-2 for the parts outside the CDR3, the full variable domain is KAGVTQTPRYLIKTRGQQVTLSCSPISGHRSVSWYQQTPGQGLQFLFEYFSETQRNKGNFPGRFSGRQFSNSRSEMNVSTLELGDSALYLCASKTSENTGELFFGEGSRLTVL.

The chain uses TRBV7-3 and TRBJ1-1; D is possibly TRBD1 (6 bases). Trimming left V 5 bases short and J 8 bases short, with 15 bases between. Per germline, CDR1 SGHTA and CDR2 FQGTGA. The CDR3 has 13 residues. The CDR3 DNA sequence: TGTGCCAGCAGCGCAGGGACACATATCGAAGCTTTCTTT. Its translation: CASSAGTHIEAFF.

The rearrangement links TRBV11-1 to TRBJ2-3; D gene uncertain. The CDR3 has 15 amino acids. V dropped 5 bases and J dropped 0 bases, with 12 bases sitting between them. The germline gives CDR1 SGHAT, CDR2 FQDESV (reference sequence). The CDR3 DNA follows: TGTGCCAGCAGCCCGAATCCCGGGAGCACAGATACGCAGTATTTT. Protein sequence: CASSPNPGSTDTQYF. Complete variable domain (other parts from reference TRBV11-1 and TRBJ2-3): EAEVAQSPRYKITEKSQAVAFWCDPISGHATLYWYRQILGQGPELLVQFQDESVVDDSQLPKDRFSAERLKGVDSTLKIQPAELGDSAMYLCASSPNPGSTDTQYFGPGTRLTVL.

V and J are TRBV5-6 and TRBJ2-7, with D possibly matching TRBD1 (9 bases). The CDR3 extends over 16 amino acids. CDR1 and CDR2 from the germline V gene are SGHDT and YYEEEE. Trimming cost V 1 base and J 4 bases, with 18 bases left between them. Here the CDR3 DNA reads TGTGCCAGCAGCTTGACACAGGGGGCGGGGGGTTACGAGCAGTACTTC. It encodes CASSLTQGAGGYEQYF.

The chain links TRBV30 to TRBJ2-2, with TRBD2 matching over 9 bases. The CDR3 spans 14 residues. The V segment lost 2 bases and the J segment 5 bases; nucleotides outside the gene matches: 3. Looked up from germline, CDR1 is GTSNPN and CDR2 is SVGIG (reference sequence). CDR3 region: CAWSPSGGTGELFF. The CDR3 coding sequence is TGTGCCTGGAGTCCGAGCGGGGGGACCGGGGAGCTGTTTTTT.

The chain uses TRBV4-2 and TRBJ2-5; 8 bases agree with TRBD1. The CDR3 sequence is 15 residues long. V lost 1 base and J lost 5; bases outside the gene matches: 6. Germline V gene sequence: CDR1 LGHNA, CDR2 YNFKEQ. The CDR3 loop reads CASSQVRGPKETQYF. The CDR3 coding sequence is TGTGCCAGCAGCCAAGTCAGGGGGCCCAAGGAGACCCAGTACTTC.